This passage covers 27 T cell receptor beta chains from one sample sequenced in a study of blood T cell repertoires in COVID-19. Profiling relied on immunoSEQ multiplex PCR, and the TCRdb table lists in-frame clones only, not all of them. The sample contains 97,000 or so clones, approximately 85% of which appear only once. The specimen was peripheral blood. These receptor sequences come from a woman aged 80 or over with active or convalescent COVID-19.

This chain joins TRBV6-5 and TRBJ1-4; tentatively, D is TRBD1 (5 bases). CDR1 is MNHEY, CDR2 SVGAGI, per germline. This CDR3 region has 14 residues. V was pared by 2 bases and J by 8 bases, with 12 bases between. The CDR3 nucleotides are TGTGCCAGCAGTTACGGCGGGGCGGAGGAAAAACTGTTTTTT. Translation: CASSYGGAEEKLFF.

This chain uses TRBV5-4 with TRBJ2-1, with 10 bases lining up with TRBD2. Germline V CDR1 and CDR2: SGHNT, YYREEE (reference sequence). The CDR3 contains 16 residues. Trimming cost V 10 bases and J 0 bases; bases outside gene matches: 10. The CDR3 DNA is TGTGCCCTAGCGCCCGGACTAGCGGTCTCCTACAATGAGCAGTTCTTC. Protein: CALAPGLAVSYNEQFF.

This chain connects TRBV27 to TRBJ1-1; 9 bases are shared with TRBD1. V was pared by 3 bases and J by 8 bases, with 4 bases of the junction left unmatched. The CDR3 has 13 amino acids. CDR1 is MNHEY and CDR2 is SMNVEV in the germline V gene (reference sequence). CDR3 residues: CASSFRDRGEAFF. The CDR3 coding sequence is TGTGCCAGCAGTTTTCGCGACAGGGGGGAAGCTTTCTTT.

This rearrangement joins TRBV7-3 to TRBJ2-1, with D maybe TRBD2 (5 bases). The CDR3 sequence is 14 residues long. V was trimmed by 10 bases and J by 6 bases, leaving 19 bases between them. CDR1 is SGHTA and CDR2 is FQGTGA in the germline V gene. The CDR3 loop is CATSRLATANEQFF. The CDR3 bases are TGTGCCACCAGTCGGCTAGCCACGGCCAATGAGCAGTTCTTC. The full variable domain, in which reference TRBV7-3 and TRBJ2-1 provide the parts outside the CDR3, is GAGVSQTPSNKVTEKGKYVELRCDPISGHTALYWYRQSLGQGPEFLIYFQGTGAADDSGLPNDRFFAVRPEGSVSTLKIQRTERGDSAVYLCATSRLATANEQFFGPGTRLTVL.

This clone was seen only once. This chain uses TRBV9 with TRBJ2-1, with D tentatively TRBD2 (7 bases). The V gene lost 4 bases and the J gene lost 5 bases, with 19 bases spanning the gap. CDR3 length: 16 residues. The V gene's germline CDR1 is SGDLS and CDR2 YYNGEE. The chain's CDR3 is CASSYTGGGSHNEQFF. The DNA for the CDR3 is TGTGCCAGCAGCTACACGGGGGGCGGATCTCACAATGAGCAGTTCTTC.

The rearrangement uses TRBV29-1 and TRBJ1-4; 7 positions agree with TRBD1. The J segment lost 4 bases and the V segment lost 7 bases, leaving 9 bases of the junction unmatched. The length of the CDR3 is 14 residues. CDR1 and CDR2 from the germline V gene are SQVTM and ANQGSEA. CDR3: CSARRRDSNEKLFF. The DNA of the CDR3 is TGCAGCGCCCGAAGGCGGGACAGTAATGAAAAACTGTTTTTT.

This sequence joins TRBV19 and TRBJ2-3; no clear D. The CDR3 totals 14 residues. The germline CDR1 and CDR2 sequences are LNHDA and SQIVND (reference sequence). The V end lost 0 bases, the J end lost 3 bases, and 7 bases lay between the germline ends. CDR3 in amino acids: CASSIDPQTDTQYF. DNA for the CDR3: TGTGCCAGTAGTATAGACCCTCAGACAGATACGCAGTATTTT.

The gene calls are TRBV15 and TRBJ1-4, with 8 bases lining up with TRBD1. The V segment lost 6 bases and the J segment 5 bases; nucleotides outside the gene matches: 5. The germline V gene encodes CDR1 LNHNV and CDR2 YYDKDF (reference sequence). The CDR3 is made up of 14 amino acids. The CDR3, as DNA: TGTGCCACCAGGTCAGGGGGCCTAAATGAAAAACTGTTTTTT. This encodes CATRSGGLNEKLFF. The full variable domain, rest sourced from reference TRBV15 and TRBJ1-4, is DAMVIQNPRYQVTQFGKPVTLSCSQTLNHNVMYWYQQKSSQAPKLLFHYYDKDFNNEADTPDNFQSRRPNTSFCFLDIRSPGLGDTAMYLCATRSGGLNEKLFFGSGTQLSVL.

V and J are TRBV5-4 and TRBJ2-3; 12 bases agree with TRBD1. Trimming cost V 4 bases and J 5 bases; bases outside gene matches: 11. Germline loops: CDR1 SGHNT, CDR2 YYREEE (reference sequence). The CDR3 contains 17 residues. The CDR3 spells CASSMGTGGNRQDTQYF. In nucleotides, the CDR3 is TGTGCCAGCAGCATGGGGACAGGGGGCAACCGCCAAGATACGCAGTATTTT.

This chain connects TRBV4-2 to TRBJ1-2; 8 bases align to TRBD1. Trimming removed 3 bases from V and 4 bases from J; junction bases left unmatched: 13. In germline, CDR1 is LGHNA, CDR2 YNFKEQ. The CDR3 consists of 17 residues. The CDR3 DNA reads TGTGCCAGCAGCCACCCGACAGGGGCGGGTGTGGGCTATGGCTACACCTTC. Protein: CASSHPTGAGVGYGYTF.

V is TRBV10-2 and J is TRBJ1-1; D possibly corresponds to TRBD1 (6 bases). Trimming removed 5 bases at V and 4 bases at J, with 14 bases between. The CDR3 length is 14 residues. CDR1 is WSHSY, CDR2 SAAADI, per germline. CDR3 in DNA: TGCGCCAGCAGTCAGACAGGTACGGGCACTGAAGCTTTCTTT. Protein: CASSQTGTGTEAFF.

The chain couples TRBV6-6 to TRBJ1-5; no reliable D call. This CDR3 is 12 amino acids long. Trimming pared 0 bases from V and 6 bases from J, leaving 3 bases between. The germline V gene has CDR1 MNHNY and CDR2 SVGAGI (reference sequence). Here the CDR3 reads CASSYSGQPQHF. CDR3 in DNA: TGTGCCAGCAGTTACTCCGGTCAGCCCCAGCATTTT.

The sample holds one count of this clone. This CDR3 is CATSRDLQGKARSNYGYTF. Here the CDR3 DNA reads TGTGCCACCAGCAGAGATTTACAGGGGAAGGCCCGATCTAACTATGGCTACACCTTC. The J gene is TRBJ1-2, the V gene TRBV15; 7 bases match TRBD1. Germline CDR1 LNHNV, CDR2 YYDKDF (reference sequence). V gave up 0 bases and J gave up 0 bases; unmatched junction bases: 13. The CDR3 loop spans 19 amino acids.

The rearrangement joins TRBV19 to TRBJ2-1, with 12 positions matching TRBD2. The germline gives CDR1 LNHDA, CDR2 SQIVND (reference sequence). Trimming at V came to 9 bases and at J to 8 bases, leaving 14 bases not matched to a gene. The CDR3 runs 16 residues. The CDR3 reads CASSSGLAGGPYEQFF. DNA for the CDR3: TGTGCCAGCTCTAGCGGTCTAGCGGGAGGGCCCTATGAGCAGTTCTTC.

The chain couples TRBV5-1 to TRBJ2-1; D is perhaps TRBD2 (5 bases). The germline CDR1 and CDR2 sequences are SGHRS and YFSETQ. Trimming cost V 4 bases and J 0 bases, with 11 bases left between them. This CDR3 is 15 amino acids long. DNA of the CDR3: TGCGCCAGCAGCCCCGGGGTTAGCTCCTACAATGAGCAGTTCTTC. This sequence encodes CASSPGVSSYNEQFF.

Notes on this clone: Other DNA sequences in the sample encode the same CDR3. The J gene is TRBJ1-1, the V gene TRBV12-3 or TRBV12-4; a possible D gene is TRBD1 (6 bases). CDR3 length: 13 residues. V gave up 6 bases and J gave up 1 base, with 9 bases separating them. The CDR3 DNA is TGTGCCAGCAGCTTACAGGGGAACACTGAAGCTTTCTTT. Encoded protein: CASSLQGNTEAFF.

The rearrangement links TRBV7-3 to TRBJ2-2, with 9 nucleotides matching TRBD1. The CDR3 has 17 amino acids. Germline assignment: CDR1 SGHTA and CDR2 FQGTGA. After removal of 1 base from V and 5 bases from J, the junction contained 8 bases not matched to a gene. DNA for the CDR3: TGTGCCAGCAGCTTAAGGATGGACAGGGGCCGGACCGGGGAGCTGTTTTTT. This translates into CASSLRMDRGRTGELFF.

In DNA form, the CDR3 reads TGTGCCAGCAGTGAAGCGGACAGGGTGGCTCAGCCCCAGCATTTT. Translated, it gives CASSEADRVAQPQHF. The chain uses TRBV6-1 and TRBJ1-5; TRBD1 matches at 8 bases. Germline loops: CDR1 MNHNS, CDR2 SASEGT. The CDR3 extends over 15 amino acids. Unmatched junction bases numbered 4, after V lost 0 bases and J lost 6 bases.

The chain employs TRBV30 and TRBJ2-7; 9 bases fit TRBD2. CDR3 length equals 15 residues. J was trimmed by 0 bases and V by 4 bases; bases with no gene match: 7. Per germline, CDR1 GTSNPN and CDR2 SVGIG (reference sequence). In DNA, the CDR3 is TGTGCCTGGAACCGCGGACTAGCGAGCTCCTACGAGCAGTACTTC. Its translation: CAWNRGLASSYEQYF.

The V and J genes are TRBV29-1 and TRBJ1-5; TRBD1 matches 8 bases. Trimming cost V 3 bases and J 7 bases; bases outside gene matches: 5. This CDR3 region has 13 residues. CDR1 and CDR2 from the germline V gene are SQVTM and ANQGSEA. The CDR3 here is CSVDAGGGQPQHF. The CDR3 nucleotides are TGCAGCGTTGATGCAGGGGGCGGCCAGCCCCAGCATTTT.

The chain uses TRBV5-4 and TRBJ2-7; TRBD2 agrees at 16 bases. Germline loops: CDR1 SGHNT, CDR2 YYREEE (reference sequence). The CDR3 loop spans 16 amino acids. V lost 4 bases, J lost 6 bases, and 7 bases stayed unmatched. This CDR3 reads CASSVGLAGGPGEQYF. The DNA for the CDR3 is TGTGCCAGCAGCGTGGGACTAGCGGGAGGGCCTGGCGAGCAGTACTTC.

In this sample, this clone turned up once. The chain joins TRBV28 to TRBJ2-5, with TRBD1 as a possible D gene (6 bases). The germline V gene encodes CDR1 MDHEN and CDR2 SYDVKM. The CDR3 covers 16 residues. Trimming pared 6 bases from V and 2 bases from J, leaving 19 bases between. This CDR3 is CASSNNVQGSQETQYF. The CDR3 DNA reads as TGTGCCAGCAGCAATAACGTACAGGGATCGCAAGAGACCCAGTACTTC.

This chain uses TRBV19 with TRBJ2-5; 12 bases are shared with TRBD2. This CDR3 spans 15 amino acids. Germline assignment: CDR1 LNHDA and CDR2 SQIVND (reference sequence). J lost 2 bases, V lost 5 bases, and 3 bases had no gene match. The CDR3 sequence: CASSLGLAGQETQYF. In nucleotides, the CDR3 is TGTGCCAGTAGTTTGGGACTAGCGGGTCAAGAGACCCAGTACTTC.

The chain recombines TRBV28 with TRBJ2-7; 11 bases align to TRBD2. Germline V gives CDR1 MDHEN, CDR2 SYDVKM. The V gene end was trimmed by 7 bases and the J gene end by 2 bases; junction bases not matched to a gene: 19. The CDR3 loop spans 19 amino acids. CDR3 DNA: TGTGCCAGCACCCAATTAGCGGGAGGGCCCGGGACCCACCCCTACGAGCAGTACTTC. It encodes CASTQLAGGPGTHPYEQYF.

This clone was recorded a few times. The gene calls are TRBV23-1 and TRBJ2-3; TRBD1 agrees at 7 bases. TRBV23-1 is an open reading frame whose function is uncertain. Germline trimming cut 4 bases from V and 2 bases from J; bases unmatched to any gene: 6. The CDR3 spans 15 residues. This CDR3 is CASSRPGQVTDTQYF. DNA for the CDR3: TGCGCCAGCAGTCGCCCCGGACAGGTCACAGATACGCAGTATTTT.

This clone was recorded a few times. The J gene is TRBJ2-1, the V gene TRBV6-5; tentatively, D is TRBD1 (6 bases). Germline V gene sequence: CDR1 MNHEY, CDR2 SVGAGI. This CDR3 region has 15 residues. Trimming removed 5 bases from V and 0 bases from J, with 11 bases in between. Here the CDR3 DNA reads TGTGCCAGCAGTCCCAGGGGATTCTCCTACAATGAGCAGTTCTTC. Translated: CASSPRGFSYNEQFF.

The table lists this clone with a count of one. The V call is TRBV9, the J call TRBJ2-7, with 7 positions matching TRBD2. The CDR3 length is 13 residues. Unmatched junction bases numbered 8, after V lost 4 bases and J lost 7 bases. Looked up from germline, CDR1 is SGDLS and CDR2 is YYNGEE. The CDR3 sequence: CASSTWDYGEQYF. In DNA form, the CDR3 reads TGTGCCAGCAGCACCTGGGACTATGGGGAGCAGTACTTC.